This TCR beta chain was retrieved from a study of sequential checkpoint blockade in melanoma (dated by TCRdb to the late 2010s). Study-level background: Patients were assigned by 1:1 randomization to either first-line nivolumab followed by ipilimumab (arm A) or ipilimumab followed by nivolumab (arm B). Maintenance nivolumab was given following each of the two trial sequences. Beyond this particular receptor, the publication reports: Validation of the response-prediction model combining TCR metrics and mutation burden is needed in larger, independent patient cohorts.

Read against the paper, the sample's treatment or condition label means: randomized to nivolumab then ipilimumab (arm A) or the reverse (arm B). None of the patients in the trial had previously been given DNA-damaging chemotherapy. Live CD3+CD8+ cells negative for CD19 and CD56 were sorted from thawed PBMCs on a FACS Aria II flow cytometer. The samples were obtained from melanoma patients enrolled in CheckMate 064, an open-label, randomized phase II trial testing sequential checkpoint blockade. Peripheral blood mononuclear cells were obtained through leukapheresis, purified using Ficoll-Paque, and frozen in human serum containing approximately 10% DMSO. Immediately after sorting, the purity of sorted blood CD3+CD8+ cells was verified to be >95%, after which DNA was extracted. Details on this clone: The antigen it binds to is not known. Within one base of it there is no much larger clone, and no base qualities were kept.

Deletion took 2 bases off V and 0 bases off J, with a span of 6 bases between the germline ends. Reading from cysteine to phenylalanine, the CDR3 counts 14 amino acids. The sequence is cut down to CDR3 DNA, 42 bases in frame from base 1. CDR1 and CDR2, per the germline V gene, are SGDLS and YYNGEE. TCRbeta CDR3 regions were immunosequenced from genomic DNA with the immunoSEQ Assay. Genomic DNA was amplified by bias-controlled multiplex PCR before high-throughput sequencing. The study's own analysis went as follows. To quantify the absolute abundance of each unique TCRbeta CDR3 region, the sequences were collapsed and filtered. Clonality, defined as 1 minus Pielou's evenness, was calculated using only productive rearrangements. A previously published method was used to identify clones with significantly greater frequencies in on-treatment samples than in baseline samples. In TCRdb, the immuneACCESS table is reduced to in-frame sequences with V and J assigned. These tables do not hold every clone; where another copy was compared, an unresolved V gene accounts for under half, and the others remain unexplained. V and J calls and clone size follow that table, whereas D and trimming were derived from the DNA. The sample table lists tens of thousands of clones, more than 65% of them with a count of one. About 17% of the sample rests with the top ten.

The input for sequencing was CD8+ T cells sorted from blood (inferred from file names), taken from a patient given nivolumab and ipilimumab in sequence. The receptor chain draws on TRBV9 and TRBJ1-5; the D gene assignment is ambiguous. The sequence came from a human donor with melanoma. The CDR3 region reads CASSVGNSNQPQHF. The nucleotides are TGTGCCAGCAGCGTCGGGAATAGCAATCAGCCCCAGCATTTT.